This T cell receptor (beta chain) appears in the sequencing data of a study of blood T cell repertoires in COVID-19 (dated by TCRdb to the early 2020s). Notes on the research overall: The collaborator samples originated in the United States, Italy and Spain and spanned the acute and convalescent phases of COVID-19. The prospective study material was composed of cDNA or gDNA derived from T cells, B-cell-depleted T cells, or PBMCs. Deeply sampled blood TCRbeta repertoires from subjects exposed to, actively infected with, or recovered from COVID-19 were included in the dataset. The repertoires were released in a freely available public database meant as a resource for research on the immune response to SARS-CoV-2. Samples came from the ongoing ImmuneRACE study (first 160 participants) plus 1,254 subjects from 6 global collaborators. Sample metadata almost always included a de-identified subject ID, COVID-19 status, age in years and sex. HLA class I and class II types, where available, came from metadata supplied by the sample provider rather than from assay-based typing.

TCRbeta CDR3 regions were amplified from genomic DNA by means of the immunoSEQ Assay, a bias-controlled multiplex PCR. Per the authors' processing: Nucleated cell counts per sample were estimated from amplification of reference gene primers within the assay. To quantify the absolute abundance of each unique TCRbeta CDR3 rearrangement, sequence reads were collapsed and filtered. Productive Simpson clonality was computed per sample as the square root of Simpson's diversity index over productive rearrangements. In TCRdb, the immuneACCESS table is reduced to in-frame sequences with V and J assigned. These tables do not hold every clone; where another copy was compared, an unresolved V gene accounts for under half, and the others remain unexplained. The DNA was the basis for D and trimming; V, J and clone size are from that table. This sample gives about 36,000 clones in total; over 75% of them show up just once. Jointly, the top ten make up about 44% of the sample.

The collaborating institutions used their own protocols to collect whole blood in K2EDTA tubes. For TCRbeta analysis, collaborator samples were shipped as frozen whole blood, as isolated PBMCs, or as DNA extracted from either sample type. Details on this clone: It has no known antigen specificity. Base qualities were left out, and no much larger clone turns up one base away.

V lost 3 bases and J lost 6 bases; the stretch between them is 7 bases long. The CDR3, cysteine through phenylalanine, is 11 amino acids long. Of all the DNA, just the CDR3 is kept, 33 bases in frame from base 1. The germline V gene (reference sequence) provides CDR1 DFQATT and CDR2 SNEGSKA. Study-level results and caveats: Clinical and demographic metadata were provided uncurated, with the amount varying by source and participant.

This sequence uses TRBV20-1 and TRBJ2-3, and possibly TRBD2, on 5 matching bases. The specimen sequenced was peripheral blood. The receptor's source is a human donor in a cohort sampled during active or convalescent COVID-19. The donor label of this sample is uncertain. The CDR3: CSARPGDTQYF. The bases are TGCAGTGCTAGGCCGGGGGATACGCAGTATTTT.